This record covers a single TCR beta chain. Its antigen is undetermined. The data belong to a study of immune evolution from preneoplasia to lung adenocarcinoma. Study as a whole: HLA loss of heterozygosity: over 5.5% AIS, about 14% MIA, about 35% ADC, none AAH. Study conclusions and caveats: Later-stage lesions appeared to have more T cells, more diversity, less clonality. Top clone frequencies peaked in normal lung, apparently declining through invasive adenocarcinoma.

The germline V and J ends were trimmed by 6 bases and 0 bases, with 21 bases remaining between them. CDR1 and CDR2 (germline): MDHEN, SYDVKM. The CDR3 consists of 19 residues. The table came from immunoSEQ multiplex PCR; TCRdb's copy has only in-frame clones and leaves some out. The sample consists of 20,000 to 30,000 clones, about 76% of them appearing once. This chain links TRBV28 with TRBJ2-6, with D possibly matching TRBD1 (5 bases). The sequence was obtained from a person between 55 and 69 years old with invasive lung adenocarcinoma. Some clones in this sample may be carry-over from other donors' samples. The specimen was FFPE invasive lung adenocarcinoma tissue. CDR3 in DNA: TGTGCCAGCAGGACCCTGGTTGTCAGGGAAAGCTCTGGGGCCAACGTCCTGACTTTC. Translating it yields CASRTLVVRESSGANVLTF.